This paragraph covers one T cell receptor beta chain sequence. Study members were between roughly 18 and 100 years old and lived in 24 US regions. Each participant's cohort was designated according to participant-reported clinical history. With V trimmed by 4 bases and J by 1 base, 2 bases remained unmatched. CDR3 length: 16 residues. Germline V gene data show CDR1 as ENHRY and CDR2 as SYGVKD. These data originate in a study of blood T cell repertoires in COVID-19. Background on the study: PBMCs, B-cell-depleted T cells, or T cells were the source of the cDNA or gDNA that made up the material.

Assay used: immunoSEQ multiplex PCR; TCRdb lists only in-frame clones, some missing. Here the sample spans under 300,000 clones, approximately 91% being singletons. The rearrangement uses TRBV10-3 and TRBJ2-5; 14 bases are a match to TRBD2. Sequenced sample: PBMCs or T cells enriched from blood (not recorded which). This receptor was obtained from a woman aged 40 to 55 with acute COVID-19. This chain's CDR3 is CAISAGLAGGQETQYF. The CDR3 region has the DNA TGTGCCATCAGTGCTGGACTAGCGGGGGGCCAAGAGACCCAGTACTTC.